This is a list of T cell receptor beta chains from one sample in a study of control samples from healthy donors and cancer patients. Profiling relied on immunoSEQ multiplex PCR, and the TCRdb table lists in-frame clones only, not all of them. Of 100,000 to 150,000 clones detected, roughly nine tenths appear once; the ten largest clones hold about 1.8%. Sample: blood. These receptors originate from a man aged 18-30 years in good health. Each CDR3 is given with its conserved first and last residue. The D gene is left open where the match is weak. Size values are once, few and many counts, or a class for expanded clones, and some rows have none.

J gene	V gene	D gene	clone size	CDR3 protein	CDR3 DNA
TRBJ2-7	TRBV9	TRBD1	-	CASRVRPIIRDSQEEQYF	TGTGCCAGCAGGGTAAGACCCATTATCCGGGACAGCCAAGAAGAGCAGTACTTC
TRBJ2-1	TRBV4-1	TRBD2	-	CASSPGEGSSYNEQFF	TGCGCCAGCAGCCCTGGGGAGGGGAGCTCCTACAATGAGCAGTTCTTC
TRBJ2-1	TRBV7-3	-	-	CASSQGTVSYNEQFF	TGTGCCAGCAGCCAAGGGACGGTATCCTACAATGAGCAGTTCTTC
TRBJ1-2	TRBV19	-	-	CASSDGSLYGYTF	TGTGCCAGTAGTGATGGGAGCCTCTATGGCTACACCTTC
TRBJ1-2	TRBV5-1	-	-	CASSLDGGNYGYTF	TGCGCCAGCAGCTTGGATGGGGGGAACTATGGCTACACCTTC
TRBJ1-5	TRBV5-6	TRBD1	-	CASSLDGDRHHQPQHF	TGTGCCAGCAGCTTGGATGGGGACAGACACCATCAGCCCCAGCATTTT
TRBJ1-2	TRBV5-4	-	-	CASSLNYGYTF	TGTGCCAGCAGCTTAAACTATGGCTACACCTTC
TRBJ2-3	TRBV6-5	-	-	CASRATGVGDTQYF	TGTGCCAGCAGGGCGACGGGGGTTGGAGATACGCAGTATTTT
TRBJ2-5	TRBV21-1	-	-	CASSKEVGGPQETQYF	TGTGCCAGCAGCAAAGAAGTAGGGGGCCCCCAAGAGACCCAGTACTTC
TRBJ1-4	TRBV6-4	-	once	CASSVQGGRTNEKLFF	TGTGCCAGCAGCGTCCAGGGAGGAAGAACTAATGAAAAACTGTTTTTT
TRBJ2-7	TRBV19	-	-	CASSISRGTEQYF	TGTGCCAGTAGTATTAGTAGGGGAACCGAGCAGTACTTC
TRBJ2-3	TRBV5-1	TRBD2	-	CASSTGTSGSMNTDTQYF	TGCGCCAGCAGCACCGGGACTAGCGGGAGCATGAACACAGATACGCAGTATTTT
TRBJ2-7	TRBV11-2	-	-	CASSPWTITGYEQYF	TGTGCCAGCAGCCCCTGGACTATAACCGGCTACGAGCAGTACTTC
TRBJ1-1	TRBV11-2	-	few	CASSLEYGGNTEAFF	TGTGCCAGCAGCTTAGAGTACGGGGGGAACACTGAAGCTTTCTTT
TRBJ1-5	TRBV28	TRBD1	-	CASSPTGGLNQPQHF	TGTGCCAGCAGCCCTACAGGGGGTCTAAATCAGCCCCAGCATTTT
TRBJ2-5	TRBV28	-	-	CASRPPAQETQYF	TGTGCCAGCAGGCCACCGGCGCAAGAGACCCAGTACTTC
TRBJ2-2	TRBV5-6	-	-	CASTKRGASTGELFF	TGTGCCAGCACCAAACGAGGGGCGAGCACCGGGGAGCTGTTTTTT
TRBJ2-7	TRBV10-3	-	-	CAMQDGLSYEQYF	TGTGCCATGCAGGACGGCCTGAGCTACGAGCAGTACTTC
TRBJ1-2	TRBV12-2	-	-	CASRFRKRVNQANYGYTF	TGTGCAAGTCGCTTCCGGAAGAGGGTGAACCAAGCTAACTATGGCTACACCTTC
TRBJ1-1	TRBV6-2/TRBV6-3	-	-	CASSLGVDTEAFF	TGTGCCAGCAGTTTGGGGGTCGACACTGAAGCTTTCTTT
TRBJ1-2	TRBV10-2	TRBD1	-	CASSDVRGQGLYGYTF	TGCGCCAGCAGTGACGTAAGAGGACAGGGGCTCTATGGCTACACCTTC
TRBJ1-5	TRBV10-1	-	few	CASSSVWDSNQPQHF	TGCGCCAGCAGCTCAGTGTGGGATAGCAATCAGCCCCAGCATTTT
TRBJ1-5	TRBV7-9	-	-	CASSLGGGNQPQHF	TGTGCCAGCAGCTTAGGAGGGGGCAATCAGCCCCAGCATTTT
TRBJ1-4	TRBV28	TRBD1	-	CASSPRDRTATNEKLFF	TGTGCCAGCAGCCCGCGGGACAGGACTGCAACTAATGAAAAACTGTTTTTT
TRBJ1-2	TRBV10-3	-	-	CAITGGRSSFLSDGYTF	TGTGCCATCACCGGAGGGAGGTCTTCTTTTTTATCGGATGGCTACACCTTC
TRBJ1-6	TRBV6-5	TRBD1	-	CASSYTGVGSPLHF	TGTGCCAGCAGCTACACAGGGGTCGGTTCACCCCTCCACTTT
TRBJ2-2	TRBV11-2	TRBD1	-	CASSLHRGQGFYGELFF	TGTGCCAGCAGCTTACATCGGGGACAGGGTTTTTATGGGGAGCTGTTTTTT
TRBJ1-5	TRBV27	-	-	CASRTAQGIGGQPQHF	TGTGCCAGCAGGACTGCGCAGGGGATCGGGGGTCAGCCCCAGCATTTT
TRBJ1-3	TRBV10-3	TRBD1	-	CAISESGTGGNTIYF	TGTGCCATCAGTGAATCGGGGACAGGAGGAAACACCATATATTTT
TRBJ1-3	TRBV10-3	-	-	CAISPEGAGNTIYF	TGTGCCATCAGCCCAGAGGGGGCTGGAAACACCATATATTTT
TRBJ2-1	TRBV4-1	TRBD1	once	CASSQVTGGPYNEQFF	TGCGCCAGCAGCCAAGTGACAGGGGGACCCTACAATGAGCAGTTCTTC
TRBJ2-2	TRBV5-5	-	-	CASSLAGVVGTGELFF	TGTGCCAGCAGCTTGGCGGGAGTGGTAGGAACCGGGGAGCTGTTTTTT
TRBJ2-3	TRBV7-9	TRBD2	-	CASSRESGSSDTQYF	TGTGCCAGCAGCCGCGAGAGCGGGAGCTCAGATACGCAGTATTTT
TRBJ2-7	TRBV9	TRBD1	-	CASSVDAGGQGTTYEQYF	TGTGCCAGCAGCGTAGACGCTGGGGGACAGGGGACCACCTACGAGCAGTACTTC